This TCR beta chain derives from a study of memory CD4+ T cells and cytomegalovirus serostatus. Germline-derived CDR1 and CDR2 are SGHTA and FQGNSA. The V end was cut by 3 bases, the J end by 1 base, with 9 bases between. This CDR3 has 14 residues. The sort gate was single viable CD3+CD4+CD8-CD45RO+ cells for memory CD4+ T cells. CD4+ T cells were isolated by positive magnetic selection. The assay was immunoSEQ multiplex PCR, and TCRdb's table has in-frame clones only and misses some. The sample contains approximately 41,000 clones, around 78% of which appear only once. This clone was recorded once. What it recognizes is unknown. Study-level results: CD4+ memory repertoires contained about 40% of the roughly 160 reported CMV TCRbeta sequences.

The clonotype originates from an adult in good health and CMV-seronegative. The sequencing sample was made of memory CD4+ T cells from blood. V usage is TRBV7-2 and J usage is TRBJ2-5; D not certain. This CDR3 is CASSFRAIQETQYF. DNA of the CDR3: TGTGCCAGCAGCTTTCGGGCCATCCAAGAGACCCAGTACTTC.